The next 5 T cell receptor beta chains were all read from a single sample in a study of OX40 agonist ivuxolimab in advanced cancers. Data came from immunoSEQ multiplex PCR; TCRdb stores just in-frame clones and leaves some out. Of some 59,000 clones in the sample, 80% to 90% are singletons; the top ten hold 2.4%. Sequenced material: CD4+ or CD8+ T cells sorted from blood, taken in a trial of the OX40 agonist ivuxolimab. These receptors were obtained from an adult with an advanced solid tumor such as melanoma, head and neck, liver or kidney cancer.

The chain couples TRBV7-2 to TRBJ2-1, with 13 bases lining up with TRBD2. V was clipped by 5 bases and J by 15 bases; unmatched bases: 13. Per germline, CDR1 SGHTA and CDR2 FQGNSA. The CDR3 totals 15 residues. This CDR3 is CASSRGLAGVTSGFF. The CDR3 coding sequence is TGTGCCAGCAGCCGAGGACTAGCGGGGGTAACCTCGGGGTTCTTC.

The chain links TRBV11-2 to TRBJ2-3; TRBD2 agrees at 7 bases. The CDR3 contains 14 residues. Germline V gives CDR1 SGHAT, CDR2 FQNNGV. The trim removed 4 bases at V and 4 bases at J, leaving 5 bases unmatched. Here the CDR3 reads CASSSLASADTQYF. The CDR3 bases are TGTGCCAGCAGCTCACTAGCGTCCGCAGATACGCAGTATTTT.

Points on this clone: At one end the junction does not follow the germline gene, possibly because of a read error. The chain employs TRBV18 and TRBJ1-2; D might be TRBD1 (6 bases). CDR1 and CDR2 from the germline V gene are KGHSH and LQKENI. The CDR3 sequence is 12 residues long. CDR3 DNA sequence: TGTGCCAGCTCACACCCGAGAACAGGGAGGGCCTTC. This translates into CASSHPRTGRAF.

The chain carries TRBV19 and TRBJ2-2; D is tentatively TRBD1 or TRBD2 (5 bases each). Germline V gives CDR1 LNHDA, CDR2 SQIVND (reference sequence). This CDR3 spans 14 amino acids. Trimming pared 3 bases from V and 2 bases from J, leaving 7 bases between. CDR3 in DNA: TGTGCCAGTAGTATTGGGGGTAACACCGGGGAGCTGTTTTTT. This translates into CASSIGGNTGELFF.

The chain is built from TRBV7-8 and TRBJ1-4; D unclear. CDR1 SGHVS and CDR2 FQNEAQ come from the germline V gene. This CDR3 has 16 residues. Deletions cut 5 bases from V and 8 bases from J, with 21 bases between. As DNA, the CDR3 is TGTGCCAGCAGCCCGATGGAGGCAGGCCTTCGGGAAAAACTGTTTTTT. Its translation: CASSPMEAGLREKLFF.